The 20 T cell receptor beta chains in this list originate from one sample, sequenced in a study of cytomegalovirus exposure and HLA in healthy donors. With 60 Vbeta and 13 Jbeta primers, the PCR was carried out. Some clones are missing from TCRdb's copy, which holds only in-frame ones; the method was immunoSEQ multiplex PCR. The data show around 130,000 clones, with around 70% seen just once and around 2.9% held by the top ten. Sample: PBMCs. Source of these receptors: a man younger than 40 in good health and CMV-seronegative.

The V gene is TRBV13, the J gene TRBJ1-3; D uncertain. This CDR3 is built from 15 residues. Germline V gene sequence: CDR1 PRHDT, CDR2 FYEKMQ (reference sequence). V was pared by 4 bases and J by 0 bases, with 10 bases between. The CDR3 bases are TGTGCCAGCAGCTCAGGACGGAGCTCTGGAAACACCATATATTTT. It yields the protein CASSSGRSSGNTIYF.

V is TRBV28 and J is TRBJ1-4; 7 bases fit TRBD1. V lost 5 bases and J lost 8; bases outside the gene matches: 8. Germline CDR1 is MDHEN and CDR2 is SYDVKM. The CDR3 length is 14 residues. The CDR3: CASSLDRAREKLFF. CDR3 in DNA: TGTGCCAGCAGTCTCGACAGGGCAAGGGAAAAACTGTTTTTT.

The genes are TRBV27 and TRBJ2-7, with 8 nucleotides matching TRBD2. Germline values: CDR1 MNHEY, CDR2 SMNVEV (reference sequence). The CDR3 consists of 15 residues. The ends lost 3 bases at V and 3 bases at J; junction bases unmatched: 7. The CDR3, as DNA: TGTGCCAGCAGTTTCAAAGGGCTAGCGGGCTACGAGCAGTACTTC. Its translation: CASSFKGLAGYEQYF.

V is TRBV4-2 and J is TRBJ1-5, with D maybe TRBD1 (6 bases). The CDR3 totals 15 residues. CDR1 is LGHNA and CDR2 is YNFKEQ in the germline V gene. V lost 4 bases and J 6 bases, leaving 16 bases between the germline ends. Written as DNA, the CDR3 is TGTGCCAGCAGCCGTACAGGGAGTTCTGTTCAGCCCCAGCATTTT. This gives the protein CASSRTGSSVQPQHF.

V usage is TRBV5-1 and J usage is TRBJ1-5; D remains unclear. CDR3 length equals 15 residues. Trimming pared 0 bases from V and 5 bases from J, leaving 12 bases between. Germline V gene sequence: CDR1 SGHRS, CDR2 YFSETQ. DNA for the CDR3: TGCGCCAGCAGCTTGGAACAGCCCCAGGATCAGCCCCAGCATTTT. Encoded protein: CASSLEQPQDQPQHF.

This sequence joins TRBV7-3 and TRBJ1-4; D is undetermined. CDR3 length equals 16 residues. Trimming shortened V by 1 base and J by 2 bases, and 11 bases separated the two germline ends. Germline V gene sequence: CDR1 SGHTA, CDR2 FQGTGA. CDR3: CASSLMPRRTNEKLFF. The CDR3 bases are TGTGCCAGCAGCTTAATGCCGCGCCGCACTAATGAAAAACTGTTTTTT.

J is TRBJ1-2 and V is TRBV9; tentative D call: TRBD1 (5 bases). Germline V lookup: CDR1 SGDLS, CDR2 YYNGEE. The ends were cut back, 0 bases at V and 7 bases at J, with 10 bases in the middle. The CDR3 loop spans 13 amino acids. This CDR3 is CASSVEGGAGYTF. In DNA, the CDR3 is TGTGCCAGCAGCGTAGAGGGAGGGGCTGGCTACACCTTC. The variable domain in full, completed from reference TRBV9 and TRBJ1-2, reads DSGVTQTPKHLITATGQRVTLRCSPRSGDLSVYWYQQSLDQGLQFLIQYYNGEERAKGNILERFSAQQFPDLHSELNLSSLELGDSALYFCASSVEGGAGYTFGSGTRLTVV.

The chain is built from TRBV30 and TRBJ1-2, with a possible D match to TRBD1 (5 bases). The CDR3 runs 13 residues. The germline CDR1 and CDR2 sequences are GTSNPN and SVGIG (reference sequence). Trimming removed 1 base from V and 8 bases from J, with 14 bases in between. CDR3 residues: CAWSAIGVGGYTF. The CDR3 region has the DNA TGTGCCTGGAGTGCGATAGGGGTAGGCGGCTACACCTTC.

Comment on this clone: One end of the junction is discordant with germline, which a read error may explain. The J gene is TRBJ2-2, the V gene TRBV30; D perhaps matches TRBD1 (5 bases). The CDR3 is 14 amino acids. Germline CDR1 and CDR2: GTSNPN and SVGIG (reference sequence). CDR3 residues: CARSVTGGTGELFF. The CDR3 DNA is TGTGCCAGGAGTGTAACAGGCGGCACCGGGGAGCTGTTTTTT.

The rearrangement uses TRBV4-1 and TRBJ1-5; D may be TRBD1 (5 bases). V was pared by 4 bases and J by 2 bases, with 12 bases between. Germline CDR1 reads MGHRA; CDR2 reads YSYEKL. This CDR3 is 15 amino acids long. The CDR3 here is CASSPMTVGNQPQHF. The CDR3 DNA is TGCGCCAGCAGCCCCATGACAGTTGGCAATCAGCCCCAGCATTTT.

The CDR3 sequence: CASSFQGARIGYTF. Written as DNA, the CDR3 is TGTGCCAGCAGTTTTCAGGGGGCGAGAATTGGCTACACCTTC. This sequence joins TRBV28 and TRBJ1-2, with 8 bases aligning to TRBD1. This CDR3 contains 14 residues. From germline, CDR1 is MDHEN and CDR2 SYDVKM. V shed 3 bases, J shed 7 bases, and the junction held 7 bases outside the gene matches.

This clone was counted between two and nine times. The V call is TRBV19, the J call TRBJ2-2; 7 bases agree with TRBD2. The CDR3 is made up of 14 amino acids. Trimming removed 7 bases from V and 1 base from J; junction bases left unmatched: 3. Germline V gene lookup returns CDR1 LNHDA and CDR2 SQIVND (reference sequence). CDR3 protein: CASKGRGNTGELFF. The CDR3 DNA reads as TGTGCCAGTAAAGGGAGGGGGAACACCGGGGAGCTGTTTTTT.

The rearrangement uses TRBV7-6 and TRBJ2-5; D gene ambiguous. The CDR3 runs to 15 residues. CDR1 and CDR2 from the germline V gene are SGHVS and FNYEAQ. V dropped 1 base and J dropped 4 bases, with 13 bases sitting between them. The CDR3 here is CASSLDVYEVETQYF. As DNA, the CDR3 is TGTGCCAGCAGCTTAGATGTCTATGAAGTAGAGACCCAGTACTTC.

V usage is TRBV19 and J usage is TRBJ2-5; perhaps TRBD2 as D (7 bases). The last part of the DNA fits TRBJ2-7 better; the J call may be wrong. The CDR3 has 14 residues. Germline V lookup: CDR1 LNHDA, CDR2 SQIVND (reference sequence). The CDR3: CASSNAGDTYEQYF. The CDR3 nucleotides read TGTGCCAGTAGTAACGCGGGGGACACCTACGAGCAGTACTTC.

The chain recombines TRBV9 with TRBJ1-4; D call uncertain. Germline V gene data show CDR1 as SGDLS and CDR2 as YYNGEE. The CDR3 contains 14 residues. Trimming pared 0 bases from V and 8 bases from J, leaving 11 bases between. The CDR3 here is CASSVAEGREKLFF. For the CDR3, the DNA is TGTGCCAGCAGCGTAGCTGAGGGTAGGGAAAAACTGTTTTTT.

This chain connects TRBV5-1 to TRBJ2-7; 9 bases match TRBD1. The CDR3 sequence is 14 residues long. V lost 0 bases, J lost 6 bases, and 4 bases stayed unmatched. Germline CDR1 and CDR2: SGHRS and YFSETQ. Written as DNA, the CDR3 is TGCGCCAGCAGCTTGGCGGGACAGGGTCGCGAGCAGTACTTC. Amino acid sequence: CASSLAGQGREQYF.

The chain has TRBV29-1 and TRBJ2-1; weak D call: TRBD1 (6 bases). CDR3 length: 16 amino acids. Trimming cost V 0 bases and J 4 bases, with 16 bases left between them. Looked up from germline, CDR1 is SQVTM and CDR2 is ANQGSEA. CDR3 in amino acids: CSVEDMMRGRYNEQFF. CDR3 nucleotides: TGCAGCGTTGAAGATATGATGAGGGGGAGATACAATGAGCAGTTCTTC.

The table lists this clone with a few counts. J is TRBJ2-5 and V is TRBV7-2, with D possibly matching TRBD1 (5 bases). Trimming shortened V by 0 bases and J by 0 bases, and 5 bases separated the two germline ends. This CDR3 comprises 14 residues. The V gene's germline CDR1 is SGHTA and CDR2 FQGNSA. CDR3 sequence: CASSLARDQETQYF. The DNA of the CDR3 is TGTGCCAGCAGCTTAGCCAGGGACCAAGAGACCCAGTACTTC.

The genes are TRBV7-9 and TRBJ1-6, with D possibly being TRBD1 (5 bases). With 5 bases removed from V and 0 bases from J, the gap between germline ends came to 8 bases. The CDR3 is 15 amino acids. Germline V CDR1 and CDR2: SEHNR, FQNEAQ (reference sequence). The CDR3 region has the DNA TGTGCCAGCAGCGCAGGGTCCTCCTATAATTCACCCCTCCACTTT. Translation gives CASSAGSSYNSPLHF.

This CDR3 is CASSPSGGGWKNEQFF. In DNA form, the CDR3 reads TGTGCCAGCAGCCCGTCGGGGGGCGGTTGGAAGAATGAGCAGTTCTTC. V is TRBV7-2 and J is TRBJ2-1; D is perhaps TRBD2 (7 bases). The germline CDR1 and CDR2 sequences are SGHTA and FQGNSA. Trimming took off 5 bases at V and 7 bases at J, with 21 bases between the two ends. This CDR3 region has 16 residues.